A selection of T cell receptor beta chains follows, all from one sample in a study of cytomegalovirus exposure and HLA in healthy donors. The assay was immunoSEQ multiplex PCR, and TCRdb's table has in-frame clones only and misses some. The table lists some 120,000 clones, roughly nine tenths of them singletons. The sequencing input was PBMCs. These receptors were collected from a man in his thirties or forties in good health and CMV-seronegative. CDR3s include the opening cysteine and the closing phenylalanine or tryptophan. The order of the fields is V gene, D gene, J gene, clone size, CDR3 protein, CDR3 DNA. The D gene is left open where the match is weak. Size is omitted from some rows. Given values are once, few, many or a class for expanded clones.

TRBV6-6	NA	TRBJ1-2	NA	CASSYSGLSYGYTF	TGTGCCAGCAGTTACTCGGGACTCAGCTATGGCTACACCTTC
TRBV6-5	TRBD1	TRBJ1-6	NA	CASRFTGDSPLHF	TGTGCCAGCAGATTTACAGGGGATTCACCCCTCCACTTT
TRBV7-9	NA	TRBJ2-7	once	CASSLKGQTYEQYF	TGTGCCAGCAGCCTAAAGGGACAAACCTACGAGCAGTACTTC
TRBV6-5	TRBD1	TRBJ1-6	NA	CATRWGQNSPLHF	TGTGCCACCCGGTGGGGACAGAATTCACCCCTCCACTTT
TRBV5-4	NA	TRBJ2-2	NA	CASSPDSKGTGELFF	TGTGCCAGCAGCCCGGACAGCAAAGGTACCGGGGAGCTGTTTTTT
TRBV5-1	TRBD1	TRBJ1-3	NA	CASSLGSSGTGLATIYF	TGCGCCAGCAGCCTCGGATCATCCGGGACAGGGCTTGCTACCATATATTTT
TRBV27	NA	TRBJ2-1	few	CASSLLAYNEQFF	TGTGCCAGCAGTTTACTAGCCTACAATGAGCAGTTCTTC
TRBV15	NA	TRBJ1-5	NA	CATRGLGSNQPQHF	TGTGCCACCAGAGGACTGGGGAGCAATCAGCCCCAGCATTTT
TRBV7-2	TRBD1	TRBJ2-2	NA	CASREHRGSAGELFF	TGTGCCAGCAGGGAGCACAGGGGTAGCGCCGGGGAGCTGTTTTTT
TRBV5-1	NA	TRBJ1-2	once	CASSLSGFNYGYTF	TGCGCCAGCAGCTTGAGCGGGTTTAACTATGGCTACACCTTC
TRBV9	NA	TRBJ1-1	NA	CASSVGRSKEAFF	TGTGCCAGCAGCGTAGGGAGGAGTAAAGAAGCTTTCTTT
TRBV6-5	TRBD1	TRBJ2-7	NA	CASSSQGESSYEQYF	TGTGCCAGCAGCTCGCAGGGGGAAAGCTCCTACGAGCAGTACTTC
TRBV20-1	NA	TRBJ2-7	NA	CSAKTGYEQYF	TGCAGTGCAAAAACAGGGTACGAGCAGTACTTC
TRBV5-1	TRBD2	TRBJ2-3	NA	CASSPGTSPDTQYF	TGCGCCAGCAGCCCCGGGACTAGCCCAGATACGCAGTATTTT